This T cell receptor (beta chain) came from a study of T-cell reconstitution after alpha-beta-depleted transplantation in children. This clonotype was seen a few times. The V and J ends lost 3 bases and 2 bases respectively, with 13 bases between them. The CDR3 contains 15 residues. Unique molecular identifiers were incorporated when the TCRbeta library was constructed. MiXCR was run by TCRdb on the PCR reads, yielding one entry per CDR3 protein. This table holds 250,000 to 350,000 distinct CDR3 sequences, more than 8% found once. This sequence was found in a human donor who donated a stem cell graft to a child with SCID. Here the sequenced sample was PBMCs from the stem cell graft donor, taken from the stem cell graft. V gene TRBV12-3 or TRBV12-4 combines with J gene TRBJ2-5, with D possibly being TRBD2 (6 bases). The CDR3 DNA is TGTGCCAGCAGTTTGGAGGTTAGCGGTCAAGAGACCCAGTACTTC. Residues: CASSLEVSGQETQYF.